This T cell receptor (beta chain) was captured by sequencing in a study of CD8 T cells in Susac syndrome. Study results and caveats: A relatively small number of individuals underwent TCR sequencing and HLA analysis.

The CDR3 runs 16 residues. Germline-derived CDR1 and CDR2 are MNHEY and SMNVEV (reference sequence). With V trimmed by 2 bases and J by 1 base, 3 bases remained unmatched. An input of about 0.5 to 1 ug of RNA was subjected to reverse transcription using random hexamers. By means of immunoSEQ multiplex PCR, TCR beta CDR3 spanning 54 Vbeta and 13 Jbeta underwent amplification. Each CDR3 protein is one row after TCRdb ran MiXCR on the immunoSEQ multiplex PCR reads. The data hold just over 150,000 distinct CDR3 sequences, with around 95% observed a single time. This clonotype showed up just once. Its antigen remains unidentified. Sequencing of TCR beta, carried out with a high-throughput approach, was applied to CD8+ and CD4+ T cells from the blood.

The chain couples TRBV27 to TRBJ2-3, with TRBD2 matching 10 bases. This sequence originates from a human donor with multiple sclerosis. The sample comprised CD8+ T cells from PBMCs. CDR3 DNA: TGTGCCAGCAGTTTAGGGCTAGCGGGGGGCACAGATACGCAGTATTTT. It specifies CASSLGLAGGTDTQYF.